Listed below are T cell receptor beta chains from one sample, sequenced in a study of T cell repertoires in cytomegalovirus infection. In TCRdb, the reads were re-called with MiXCR into one record per CDR3 protein. This table has almost 550,000 distinct CDR3 sequences, 16% appearing once. The sample comprised CD8+ T cells from PBMCs. All receptors derive from a human donor in good health (CMV status not recorded). Some clones in this sample may be carry-over from other donors' samples. The CDR3 runs from the conserved cysteine through the conserved F or W. A D gene is named only where the DNA matches it firmly. The size entry is marked missing in some rows and otherwise reads once, few, many or a size class.

TRBJ2-7 NA TRBD2 TRBV4-1 TGCGCCAGCAGCCAAACAACTAGCGGCACCTACGAGCAGTACTTC CASSQTTSGTYEQYF
TRBJ1-4 NA NA TRBV6-8 TGTGCCAGCAGCTTTACAGGGCTTATTAATGAAAAACTGTTTTTT CASSFTGLINEKLFF
TRBJ1-1 once NA TRBV9 TGTGCCAGCAGCCCCTCCGGCAGGGTGGGGTACACTGAAGCTTTCTTT CASSPSGRVGYTEAFF
TRBJ1-5 NA NA TRBV19 TGTGCCAGTAGTGTGGCGGGGAGGGGCAATCAGCCCCAGCATTTT CASSVAGRGNQPQHF
TRBJ1-3 many NA TRBV12-3/TRBV12-4 TGTGCCAGCAGTTTACCTCAGAGCTCTGGAAACACCATATATTTT CASSLPQSSGNTIYF
TRBJ2-1 few TRBD2 TRBV2 TGTGCCAGCAGTGAAGCCGAGCGGGAGGGCATAAACAATGAGCAGTTCTTC CASSEAEREGINNEQFF
TRBJ2-7 NA NA TRBV6-5 TGTGCCAGCAGCCCAGGACTCGACTCCTACGAGCAGTACTTC CASSPGLDSYEQYF
TRBJ1-1 few NA TRBV5-8 TGTGCCAGCAGCTTTTATACTGGGAGGTTATACACTGAAGCTTTCTTT CASSFYTGRLYTEAFF
TRBJ2-7 NA NA TRBV20-1 TGCAGTGCTAGAGATGAACTAGCTTCCTACGAGCAGTACTTC CSARDELASYEQYF
TRBJ2-7 many TRBD1 TRBV10-3 TGTGCCATCAGTGAACCGGGACAGGGTGGCTACGAGCAGTACTTC CAISEPGQGGYEQYF
TRBJ2-7 many NA TRBV27 TGTGCCAGCAGTCCCTCCGGGACCCTATACGAGCAGTACTTC CASSPSGTLYEQYF
TRBJ1-1 few NA TRBV6-2/TRBV6-3 TGTGCCAGCAGTTTCGATCGGAGTCAGGAGGTGAACACTGAAGCTTTCTTT CASSFDRSQEVNTEAFF
TRBJ2-3 few NA TRBV27 TGTGCCAGCAGTGGGACGGCAGATACGCAGTATTTT CASSGTADTQYF
TRBJ1-5 many NA TRBV19 TGTGCCAGTACCCTGGGCGGGATTCAGCCCCAGCATTTT CASTLGGIQPQHF
TRBJ2-3 many NA TRBV7-3 TGTGCCAGCAGCCCCGGGGGCACAGATACGCAGTATTTT CASSPGGTDTQYF
TRBJ2-4 many NA TRBV27 TGTGCCAGCAGTACCCCCCCTGGGGGGCAAGCCAAAAACATTCAGTACTTC CASSTPPGGQAKNIQYF
TRBJ1-3 many NA TRBV7-9 TGTGCCAGCAGCTTAATGGCCGGAAACACCATATATTTT CASSLMAGNTIYF
TRBJ2-7 many TRBD2 TRBV28 TGTGCCAGCAGCGAAAGATACGCTAGCGGGAGGAGCTCCTACGAGCAGTACTTC CASSERYASGRSSYEQYF
TRBJ1-6 few TRBD1 TRBV6-6 TGTGCCAGCAGTTACTCGGGACAGGGGAATTCACCCCTCCACTTT CASSYSGQGNSPLHF
TRBJ1-1 many NA TRBV7-8 TGTGCCAGCAGGGAGAAGGTAAACACTGAAGCTTTCTTT CASREKVNTEAFF
TRBJ2-1 many NA TRBV11-2 TGTGCCAGCAGCCCCCCGCTCGGGGACCCCAATGAGCAGTTCTTC CASSPPLGDPNEQFF
TRBJ2-5 NA NA TRBV6-5 TGTGCCAGCAGTTACTCGGAGGGAGCGGACCAAGAGACCCAGTACTTC CASSYSEGADQETQYF
TRBJ1-1 many TRBD1 TRBV7-9 TGTGCCAGCAGCCGTACCGGGACAGTCACTGAAGCTTTCTTT CASSRTGTVTEAFF
TRBJ2-1 many TRBD2 TRBV27 TGTGCCAGCAGTTTCTACCCAGCGGGAGGGTCCTACAATGAGCAGTTCTTC CASSFYPAGGSYNEQFF
TRBJ1-2 few NA TRBV5-1 TGCGCCAGCAGCCAGGGCTCTGCGGATGGCTACACCTTC CASSQGSADGYTF